Below are 9 T cell receptor beta chains sequenced from a single sample in a study of T cells of healthy individuals. TCRdb fed the 5' RACE reads into MiXCR, producing one record per CDR3 protein. The sample carries approximately 58,000 distinct CDR3 sequences, 14% to 15% recorded once. The receptors come from a human donor in good health.

The table lists this clonotype with many counts. V usage is TRBV30 and J usage is TRBJ2-2, with a possible D match to TRBD2 (6 bases). CDR1 is GTSNPN, CDR2 SVGIG, per germline (reference sequence). This CDR3 region has 14 residues. Trimming stripped 5 bases from V and 0 bases from J, with 10 bases between. CDR3 sequence reads: CAWARLANTGELFF. Here the CDR3 DNA reads TGTGCCTGGGCTAGACTAGCGAACACCGGGGAGCTGTTTTTT.

The V gene is TRBV20-1, the J gene TRBJ1-5; weak D call: TRBD1 (6 bases). V lost 4 bases to trimming and J lost 2 bases, with 6 bases between them. This CDR3 has 12 amino acids. Germline V CDR1 and CDR2: DFQATT, SNEGSKA (reference sequence). The CDR3 DNA reads TGCAGTGCTACAGGGGGCAATCAGCCCCAGCATTTT. It codes for CSATGGNQPQHF.

CDR3 sequence (DNA): TGTGCCAGCAGTGGAGGGACAGTTGGTACTGAAGCTTTCTTT. This sequence encodes CASSGGTVGTEAFF. The rearrangement joins TRBV6-5 to TRBJ1-1; 7 positions match TRBD1. After removal of 5 bases from V and 5 bases from J, the junction contained 8 bases not matched to a gene. This CDR3 spans 14 amino acids. Germline CDR1 and CDR2: MNHEY and SVGAGI.

This clonotype was recorded many times. This chain links TRBV11-2 with TRBJ2-2, with D tentatively TRBD1 (6 bases). V lost 3 bases and J lost 3, with 11 bases in between. Germline CDR1 is SGHAT and CDR2 is FQNNGV. The CDR3 is 15 amino acids. The CDR3 sequence is CASSLGAGYTGELFF. CDR3 DNA sequence: TGTGCCAGCAGCTTGGGGGCAGGGTACACCGGGGAGCTGTTTTTT.

The CDR3 protein is CAWRGQGASNQPQHF. For the CDR3, the DNA is TGTGCCTGGAGGGGACAGGGGGCGAGCAATCAGCCCCAGCATTTT. This chain connects TRBV30 to TRBJ1-5, with TRBD1 matching 12 bases. The germline V gene encodes CDR1 GTSNPN and CDR2 SVGIG (reference sequence). Trimming cost V 3 bases and J 1 base; bases outside gene matches: 1. The CDR3 contains 15 residues.

The chain joins TRBV11-2 to TRBJ2-7, with TRBD2 as a possible D gene (6 bases). The germline gives CDR1 SGHAT, CDR2 FQNNGV. This CDR3 region has 16 residues. Trimming took 5 bases from V and 1 from J, leaving 18 bases between them. CDR3 protein: CASSPLARRDSYEQYF. The CDR3 nucleotides read TGTGCCAGCAGCCCATTAGCGAGGAGGGATTCCTACGAGCAGTACTTC. The complete variable domain, with remaining parts taken from reference TRBV11-2 and TRBJ2-7, reads EAGVAQSPRYKIIEKRQSVAFWCNPISGHATLYWYQQILGQGPKLLIQFQNNGVVDDSQLPKDRFSAERLKGVDSTLKIQPAKLEDSAVYLCASSPLARRDSYEQYFGPGTRLTVT.

This clonotype was picked up many times. V usage is TRBV5-6 and J usage is TRBJ1-2; D remains ambiguous. V lost 2 bases to trimming and J lost 4 bases, with 12 bases between them. CDR3 length equals 14 residues. Germline V CDR1 and CDR2: SGHDT, YYEEEE. The chain's CDR3 is CASSLRATSYGYTF. CDR3 nucleotides: TGTGCCAGCAGCTTAAGGGCCACTTCCTATGGCTACACCTTC.

This clonotype was counted a few times. The chain links TRBV5-1 to TRBJ1-2, with 7 nucleotides matching TRBD1. Germline V gene sequence: CDR1 SGHRS, CDR2 YFSETQ. The trim removed 2 bases at V and 1 base at J, leaving 5 bases unmatched. The CDR3 is 15 residues long. CDR3 sequence (DNA): TGCGCCAGCAGCTTAGGGCAGGGGGATAACTATGGCTACACCTTC. Amino acids: CASSLGQGDNYGYTF.

Only a few counts were recorded for this clonotype. The chain is built from TRBV7-2 and TRBJ2-1; TRBD2 is a possible D gene (6 bases). Germline lookup yields CDR1 SGHTA and CDR2 FQGNSA. This CDR3 spans 14 amino acids. Trimming removed 8 bases at V and 7 bases at J, with 18 bases between. CDR3 coding DNA: TGTGCCAGCCAAAACTCGGCGGGGCTGAATGAGCAGTTCTTC. The encoded protein is CASQNSAGLNEQFF.